This T cell receptor (beta chain) appears in the sequencing data of a study of OX40 agonist ivuxolimab in advanced cancers. Profiling relied on immunoSEQ multiplex PCR, and the TCRdb table lists in-frame clones only, not all of them. The sample yields roughly 47,000 clones, about 89% seen once. The specimen was CD4+ or CD8+ T cells sorted from blood, collected in a trial of the OX40 agonist ivuxolimab. The TCR originated in an adult with an advanced solid tumor such as melanoma, head and neck, liver or kidney cancer.

Written as DNA, the CDR3 is TGCGCCAGCTCGAGCGGGGGGCTCACCTACGAGCAGTACTTC. Protein product: CASSSGGLTYEQYF. The J gene is TRBJ2-7, the V gene TRBV5-1; 9 bases match TRBD2. Trimming cost V 7 bases and J 2 bases; bases outside gene matches: 7. CDR1 is SGHRS and CDR2 is YFSETQ in the germline V gene. CDR3 length equals 14 residues.